The rows below give T cell receptor beta chains drawn from one sample of a study of shared clonotypes between healthy human individuals. The data were produced by immunoSEQ multiplex PCR, yet TCRdb's version contains in-frame clones alone and is incomplete. The table shows about 670,000 clones, with around 72% occurring only once. Sequenced input: memory CD4+ T cells sorted from blood. The receptors originated from a woman in her twenties or thirties in good health. CDR3s include the opening cysteine and the closing phenylalanine or tryptophan. D genes are given only for firm matches. Clone size is given for some rows only: seen once, a few or many times, or a class if the clone is expanded.

>-|-|TRBV27|TRBJ2-1
CASSPVGYEQFF
TGTGCCAGCAGTCCAGTGGGGTATGAGCAGTTCTTC
>-|TRBD2|TRBV9|TRBJ2-3
CASSVMSGTLTDTQYF
TGTGCCAGCAGCGTAATGAGCGGGACGCTTACAGATACGCAGTATTTT
>-|-|TRBV6-1|TRBJ1-4
CASSETLQAREKLFF
TGTGCCAGCAGTGAAACCTTACAGGCCCGGGAAAAACTGTTTTTT
>-|TRBD2|TRBV2|TRBJ2-1
CASSEALAGGVNEQFF
TGTGCCAGCAGTGAAGCGCTAGCGGGAGGAGTGAATGAGCAGTTCTTC
>-|-|TRBV11-2|TRBJ2-1
CASSRTTALIYNEQFF
TGTGCCAGCAGTCGGACTACTGCGTTAATCTACAATGAGCAGTTCTTC
>once|-|TRBV18|TRBJ2-7
CASSGRTDYEQYF
TGTGCCAGCTCAGGAAGGACAGACTACGAGCAGTACTTC
>-|TRBD2|TRBV2|TRBJ2-1
CASSGLAGGGNEQFF
TGTGCCAGCAGTGGATTAGCGGGAGGAGGCAATGAGCAGTTCTTC
>-|-|TRBV29-1|TRBJ1-5
CSVVKDRGQPQHF
TGCAGCGTTGTGAAGGACCGGGGGCAGCCCCAGCATTTT
>-|-|TRBV20-1|TRBJ2-5
CSAIQETQYF
TGCAGTGCAATCCAAGAGACCCAGTACTTC
>-|TRBD2|TRBV29-1|TRBJ2-2
CSVVVLAENTGELFF
TGCAGCGTTGTGGTACTAGCGGAGAACACCGGGGAGCTGTTTTTT
>-|TRBD2|TRBV28|TRBJ2-1
CASSGYSGRGYNEQFF
TGTGCCAGCAGTGGGTATAGCGGGAGAGGTTACAATGAGCAGTTCTTC
>-|TRBD2|TRBV5-4|TRBJ2-5
CASSSGRAVETQYF
TGTGCCAGCAGCTCCGGGAGGGCCGTAGAGACCCAGTACTTC
>-|-|TRBV5-1|TRBJ1-1
CASSLGPVNTEAFF
TGCGCCAGCAGCTTGGGGCCGGTGAACACTGAAGCTTTCTTT
>-|-|TRBV18|TRBJ1-3
CASSPAQIGNTIYF
TGTGCCAGCTCACCTGCCCAGATTGGAAACACCATATATTTT
>-|-|TRBV4-1|TRBJ2-7
CASREIGTGRYEQYF
TGCGCCAGCAGGGAAATAGGGACGGGGAGGTACGAGCAGTACTTC
>-|TRBD1|TRBV15|TRBJ1-5
CATSRDRDLPQHF
TGTGCCACCAGCAGGGACAGGGACCTGCCCCAGCATTTT
>few|-|TRBV11-2|TRBJ2-7
CASSLSRGLYEQYF
TGTGCCAGCAGCTTATCTAGGGGACTCTACGAGCAGTACTTC
>few|-|TRBV19|TRBJ1-5
CASSMEVSQQPQHF
TGTGCCAGTAGTATGGAGGTCAGTCAGCAGCCCCAGCATTTT
>-|-|TRBV28|TRBJ2-7
CASSPLPLRWAGDSYEQYF
TGTGCCAGCAGTCCCCTGCCCCTCCGGTGGGCGGGTGACTCCTACGAGCAGTACTTC
>many|-|TRBV19|TRBJ2-1
CASRPGGFYNEQFF
TGTGCCAGTAGGCCGGGTGGGTTCTACAATGAGCAGTTCTTC
>-|-|TRBV28|TRBJ1-2
CASSSMARNYGYTF
TGTGCCAGCAGTTCCATGGCCAGAAACTATGGCTACACCTTC
>-|TRBD1|TRBV7-3|TRBJ2-2
CASSYRQGAGTGELFF
TGTGCCAGCAGCTACCGACAGGGGGCGGGCACCGGGGAGCTGTTTTTT
>-|TRBD2|TRBV30|TRBJ2-5
CAWSRLAGVETQYF
TGTGCCTGGAGCAGACTAGCGGGAGTTGAGACCCAGTACTTC
>few|TRBD1|TRBV19|TRBJ2-1
CASSTQGGNEQFF
TGTGCCAGTAGTACACAGGGGGGAAATGAGCAGTTCTTC
>-|-|TRBV4-1|TRBJ2-6
CASSQVGRVVSGANVLTF
TGCGCCAGCAGCCAAGTTGGACGGGTAGTCTCTGGGGCCAACGTCCTGACTTTC
>-|-|TRBV19|TRBJ2-7
CASSSSARNEQYF
TGTGCCAGTAGTTCCTCCGCCCGGAACGAGCAGTACTTC
>once|TRBD1|TRBV4-1|TRBJ1-4
CASSRQGTIEKLFF
TGCGCCAGCAGCAGACAGGGGACGATTGAAAAACTGTTTTTT
>-|TRBD1|TRBV29-1|TRBJ2-7
CSVEGQGAWEQYF
TGCAGCGTTGAGGGACAGGGGGCTTGGGAGCAGTACTTC
>-|-|TRBV4-1|TRBJ1-1
CASSRYPPGVRTEAFF
TGCGCCAGCAGTCGCTATCCTCCAGGGGTCAGGACTGAAGCTTTCTTT
>-|TRBD1|TRBV4-1|TRBJ1-2
CASRLTGGKNGYTF
TGCGCCAGCAGACTCACAGGGGGCAAGAATGGCTACACCTTC
>-|TRBD1|TRBV9|TRBJ1-3
CASSPQGAGNTIYF
TGTGCCAGCAGCCCACAGGGGGCAGGAAACACCATATATTTT
>-|TRBD1|TRBV27|TRBJ1-1
CASRATGYSPEAFF
TGTGCCAGCAGAGCGACAGGGTATTCCCCTGAAGCTTTCTTT
>-|-|TRBV19|TRBJ1-5
CASSPSPRPGQPQHF
TGTGCCAGTAGCCCCTCCCCCCGGCCTGGACAGCCCCAGCATTTT
>once|TRBD2|TRBV10-3|TRBJ2-7
CATSPGLAGGGHYEQYF
TGTGCCACGAGCCCGGGACTAGCGGGAGGTGGACACTACGAGCAGTACTTC
>-|-|TRBV27|TRBJ2-3
CASSLYRVADTQYF
TGTGCCAGCAGTTTATATCGGGTGGCAGATACGCAGTATTTT
>-|-|TRBV10-3|TRBJ1-1
CAIRQGMNTEAFF
TGTGCCATCAGACAGGGCATGAACACTGAAGCTTTCTTT
>-|TRBD1|TRBV28|TRBJ1-5
CASCKGGAYSNQPQHF
TGTGCCAGCTGCAAAGGGGGCGCTTATAGCAATCAGCCCCAGCATTTT
>-|-|TRBV5-8|TRBJ1-1
CASSLWGRVNTEAFF
TGTGCCAGCAGCTTGTGGGGCAGGGTCAACACTGAAGCTTTCTTT
>once|-|TRBV9|TRBJ2-1
CASSVRPTDNEQFF
TGTGCCAGCAGCGTAAGGCCCACCGACAATGAGCAGTTCTTC
>-|-|TRBV7-9|TRBJ1-4
CASSHPGTTNEKLFF
TGTGCCAGCAGTCATCCGGGAACCACAAATGAAAAACTGTTTTTT
>-|-|TRBV27|TRBJ1-5
CASSSNYREGQPQHF
TGTGCCAGCAGTAGCAATTACAGGGAAGGCCAGCCCCAGCATTTT
>-|-|TRBV11-2|TRBJ2-3
CASSPDGTDTQYF
TGTGCCAGCAGCCCGGACGGCACAGATACGCAGTATTTT
>-|TRBD2|TRBV10-2|TRBJ2-7
CASSESSHTTSGSWYF
TGCGCCAGCAGTGAGTCGTCACACACGACTAGCGGGAGTTGGTACTTC
>-|TRBD2|TRBV5-1|TRBJ2-1
CASSRSGTSGNEQFF
TGCGCCAGCAGCAGGTCCGGGACTAGCGGTAATGAGCAGTTCTTC
>-|-|TRBV4-1|TRBJ1-4
CASSQPLGRGLSEKLFF
TGCGCCAGCAGCCAACCCCTGGGGCGAGGGTTGAGTGAAAAACTGTTTTTT
>-|-|TRBV28|TRBJ2-5
CASSSQFPVETQYF
TGTGCCAGCAGTTCCCAGTTTCCAGTAGAGACCCAGTACTTC
>-|-|TRBV28|TRBJ2-1
CASSSGGASYNEQFF
TGTGCCAGCTCCTCAGGGGGGGCCTCCTACAATGAGCAGTTCTTC
>once|TRBD1|TRBV6-5|TRBJ2-5
CASSGGAGGWETQYF
TGTGCCAGCAGCGGCGGGGCAGGGGGCTGGGAGACCCAGTACTTC
>-|-|TRBV19|TRBJ1-4
CASSKNSGTPNEKLFF
TGTGCCAGTAGTAAAAACTCCGGGACGCCTAATGAAAAACTGTTTTTT
>-|-|TRBV28|TRBJ1-1
CASSTLNTEAFF
TGTGCCAGCAGTACACTGAACACTGAAGCTTTCTTT